The TCR beta chain described here comes from a study of radiation and T cells in renal cell carcinoma. Germline CDR1 reads SGHVS; CDR2 reads FQNEAQ. V was cut by 3 bases and J by 5 bases, with 17 bases left in between. The CDR3 length is 15 residues. Clones were sequenced by immunoSEQ multiplex PCR, and TCRdb holds only the in-frame ones, with some missing. Here the sample spans roughly 20,000 clones, approximately 62% being singletons. Indicated treatment: 15 Gy SBRT to primary tumor, nephrectomy 4 weeks later. Nephrectomy followed 15 Gy stereotactic body radiation by 4 weeks. The chain links TRBV7-8 to TRBJ2-7; maybe TRBD1 (8 bases). This clonotype was sampled from a woman between 70 and 85 years old with renal cell carcinoma. The source material was tumor tissue, sampled from a patient whose treatment included radiotherapy and nephrectomy. The CDR3 sequence: CASSFFTGGVDEQYF. The DNA for the CDR3 is TGTGCCAGCAGCTTCTTCACAGGGGGGGTCGACGAGCAGTACTTC. Complete variable domain (other parts from reference TRBV7-8 and TRBJ2-7): GAGVSQSPRYKVAKRGQDVALRCDPISGHVSLFWYQQALGQGPEFLTYFQNEAQLDKSGLPSDRFFAERPEGSVSTLKIQRTQQEDSAVYLCASSFFTGGVDEQYFGPGTRLTVT.